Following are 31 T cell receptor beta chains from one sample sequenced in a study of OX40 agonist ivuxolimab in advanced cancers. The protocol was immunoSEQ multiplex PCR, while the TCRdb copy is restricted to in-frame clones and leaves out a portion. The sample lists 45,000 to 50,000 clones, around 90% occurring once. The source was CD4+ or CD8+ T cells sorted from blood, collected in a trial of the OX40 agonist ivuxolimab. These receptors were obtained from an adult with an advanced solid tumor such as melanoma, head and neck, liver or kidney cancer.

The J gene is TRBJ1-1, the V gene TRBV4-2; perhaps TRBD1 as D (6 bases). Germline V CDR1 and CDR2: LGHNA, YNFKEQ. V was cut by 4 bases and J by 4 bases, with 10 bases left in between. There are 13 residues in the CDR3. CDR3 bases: TGTGCCAGCAGCCCACAGGGAGGCACTGAAGCTTTCTTT. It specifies CASSPQGGTEAFF.

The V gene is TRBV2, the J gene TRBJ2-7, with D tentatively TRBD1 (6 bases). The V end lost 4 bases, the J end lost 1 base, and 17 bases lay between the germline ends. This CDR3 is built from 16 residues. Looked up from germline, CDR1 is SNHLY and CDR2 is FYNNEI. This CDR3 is CASSVPAQGLSYEQYF. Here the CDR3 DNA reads TGTGCCAGCAGTGTGCCGGCCCAGGGGCTGTCCTACGAGCAGTACTTC.

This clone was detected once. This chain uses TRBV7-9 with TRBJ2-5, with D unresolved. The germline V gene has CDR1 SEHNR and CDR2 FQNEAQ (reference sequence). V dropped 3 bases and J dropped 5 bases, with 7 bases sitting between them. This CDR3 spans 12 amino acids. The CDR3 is CASSFNLETQYF. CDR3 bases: TGTGCCAGCAGCTTTAATCTGGAGACCCAGTACTTC.

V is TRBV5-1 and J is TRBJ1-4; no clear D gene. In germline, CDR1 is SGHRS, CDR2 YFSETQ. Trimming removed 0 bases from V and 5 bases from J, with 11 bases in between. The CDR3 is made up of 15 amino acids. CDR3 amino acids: CASSLGFATNEKLFF. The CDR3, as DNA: TGCGCCAGCAGCTTGGGGTTCGCCACCAATGAAAAACTGTTTTTT.

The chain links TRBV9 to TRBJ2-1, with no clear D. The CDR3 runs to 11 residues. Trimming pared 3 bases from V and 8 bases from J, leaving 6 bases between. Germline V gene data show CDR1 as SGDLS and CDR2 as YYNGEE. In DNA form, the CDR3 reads TGTGCCAGCAGCGGGCCATATGAGCAGTTCTTC. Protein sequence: CASSGPYEQFF. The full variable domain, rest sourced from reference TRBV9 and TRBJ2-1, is DSGVTQTPKHLITATGQRVTLRCSPRSGDLSVYWYQQSLDQGLQFLIQYYNGEERAKGNILERFSAQQFPDLHSELNLSSLELGDSALYFCASSGPYEQFFGPGTRLTVL.

The CDR3 DNA follows: TGTGCCAGCAGTGAACAAGCGGGACAGGGGCCATGGGAGACCCAGTACTTC. It specifies CASSEQAGQGPWETQYF. The chain uses TRBV2 and TRBJ2-5; 10 nucleotides line up with TRBD1. The junction had 11 bases not matched to a gene; V was cut back by 2 bases and J by 5 bases. The CDR3 contains 17 residues. The germline CDR1 and CDR2 sequences are SNHLY and FYNNEI.

DNA for the CDR3: TGTGCCAGCAGTGCCAACAAAGACACTGAAGCTTTCTTT. This sequence encodes CASSANKDTEAFF. V gene TRBV6-4 combines with J gene TRBJ1-1; no reliable D call. The V end was cut by 4 bases, the J end by 3 bases, with 9 bases between. Looked up from germline, CDR1 is MRHNA and CDR2 is SNTAGT. The CDR3 covers 13 residues.

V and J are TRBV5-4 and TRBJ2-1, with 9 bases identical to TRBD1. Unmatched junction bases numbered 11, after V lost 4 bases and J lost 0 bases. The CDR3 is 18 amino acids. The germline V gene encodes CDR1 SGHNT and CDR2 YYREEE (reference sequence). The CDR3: CASSGVPGQGSSYNEQFF. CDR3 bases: TGTGCCAGCAGCGGAGTCCCGGGACAGGGAAGCTCCTACAATGAGCAGTTCTTC.

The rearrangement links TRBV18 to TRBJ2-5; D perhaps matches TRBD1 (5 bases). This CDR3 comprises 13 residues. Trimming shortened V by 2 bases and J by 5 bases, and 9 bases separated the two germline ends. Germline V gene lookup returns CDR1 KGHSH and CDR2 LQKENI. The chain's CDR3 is CASSPGHKETQYF. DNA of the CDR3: TGTGCCAGCTCACCAGGACACAAGGAGACCCAGTACTTC.

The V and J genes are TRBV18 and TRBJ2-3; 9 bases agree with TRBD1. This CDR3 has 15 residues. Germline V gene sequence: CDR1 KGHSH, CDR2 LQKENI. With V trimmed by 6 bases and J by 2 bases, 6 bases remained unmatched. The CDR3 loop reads CASSTGTGNTDTQYF. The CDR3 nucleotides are TGTGCCAGCTCGACCGGGACAGGGAACACAGATACGCAGTATTTT.

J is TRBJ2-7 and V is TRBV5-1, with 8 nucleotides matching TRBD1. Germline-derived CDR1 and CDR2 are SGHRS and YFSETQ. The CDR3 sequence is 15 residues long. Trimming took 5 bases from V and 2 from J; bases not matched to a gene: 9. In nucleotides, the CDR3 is TGCGCCAGCAGAGCTCTGACAGGGGATACCTACGAGCAGTACTTC. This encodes CASRALTGDTYEQYF.

The chain's CDR3 is CATSVVTGVVSQPQHF. The DNA for the CDR3 is TGTGCCACCAGCGTCGTGACAGGGGTGGTGAGTCAGCCCCAGCATTTT. The J gene is TRBJ1-5, the V gene TRBV15, with TRBD1 matching 8 bases. The CDR3 is made up of 16 amino acids. Germline CDR1 is LNHNV and CDR2 is YYDKDF (reference sequence). The trim removed 5 bases at V and 6 bases at J, leaving 12 bases unmatched.

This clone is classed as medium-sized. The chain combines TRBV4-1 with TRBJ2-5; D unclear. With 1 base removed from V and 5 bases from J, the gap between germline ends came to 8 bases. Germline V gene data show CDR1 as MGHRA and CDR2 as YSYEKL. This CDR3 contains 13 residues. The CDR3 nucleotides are TGCGCCAGCAGCCAAGCAATAGGGGAGACCCAGTACTTC. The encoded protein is CASSQAIGETQYF.

The CDR3: CASSLASGRGGEQFF. CDR3 nucleotide sequence: TGCGCCAGCAGCTTGGCAAGTGGAAGGGGGGGCGAGCAGTTCTTC. This chain uses TRBV5-1 with TRBJ2-1; D perhaps matches TRBD2 (7 bases). Germline V gives CDR1 SGHRS, CDR2 YFSETQ. Trimming took 0 bases from V and 10 from J, leaving 17 bases between them. The CDR3 has 15 amino acids. The variable domain in full, completed from reference TRBV5-1 and TRBJ2-1, reads KAGVTQTPRYLIKTRGQQVTLSCSPISGHRSVSWYQQTPGQGLQFLFEYFSETQRNKGNFPGRFSGRQFSNSRSEMNVSTLELGDSALYLCASSLASGRGGEQFFGPGTRLTVL.

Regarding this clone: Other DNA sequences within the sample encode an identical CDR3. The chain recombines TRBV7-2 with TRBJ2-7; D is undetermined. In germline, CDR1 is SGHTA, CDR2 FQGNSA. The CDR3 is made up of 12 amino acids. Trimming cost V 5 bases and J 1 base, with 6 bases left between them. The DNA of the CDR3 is TGTGCCAGCAGCCCATCTTCCTACGAGCAGTACTTC. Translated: CASSPSSYEQYF.

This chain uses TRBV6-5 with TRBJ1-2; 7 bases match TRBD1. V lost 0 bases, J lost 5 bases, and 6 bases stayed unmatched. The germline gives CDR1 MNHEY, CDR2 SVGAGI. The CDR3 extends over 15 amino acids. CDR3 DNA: TGTGCCAGCAGTTACTCAGGACAGGACCGGTATGGCTACACCTTC. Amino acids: CASSYSGQDRYGYTF.

The CDR3 loop is CASSLATGVGQETQYF. In DNA, the CDR3 is TGCGCCAGCAGCTTGGCGACAGGGGTAGGACAAGAGACCCAGTACTTC. The rearrangement uses TRBV5-1 and TRBJ2-5; 8 bases line up with TRBD1. V was pared by 0 bases and J by 2 bases, with 6 bases of the junction left unmatched. This CDR3 has 16 amino acids. Germline V lookup: CDR1 SGHRS, CDR2 YFSETQ.

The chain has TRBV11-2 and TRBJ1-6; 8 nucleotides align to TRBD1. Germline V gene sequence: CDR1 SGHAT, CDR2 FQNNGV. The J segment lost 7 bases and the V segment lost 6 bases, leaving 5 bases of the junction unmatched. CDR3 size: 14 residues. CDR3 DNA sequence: TGTGCCAGCAGTCAAACAGGGGGGAATTCACCCCTCCACTTT. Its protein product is CASSQTGGNSPLHF.

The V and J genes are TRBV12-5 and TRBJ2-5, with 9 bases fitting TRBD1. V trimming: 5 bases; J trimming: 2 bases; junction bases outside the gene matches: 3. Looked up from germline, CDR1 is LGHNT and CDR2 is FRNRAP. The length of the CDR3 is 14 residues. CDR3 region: CASGPGTGQETQYF. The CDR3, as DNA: TGTGCTAGTGGTCCAGGGACAGGGCAAGAGACCCAGTACTTC.

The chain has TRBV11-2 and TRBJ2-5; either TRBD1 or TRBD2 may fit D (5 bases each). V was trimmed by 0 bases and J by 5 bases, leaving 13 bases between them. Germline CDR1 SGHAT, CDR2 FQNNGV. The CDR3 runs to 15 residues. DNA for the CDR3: TGTGCCAGCAGCTTAGAGAGGGGCGGTTGGGAGACCCAGTACTTC. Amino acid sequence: CASSLERGGWETQYF. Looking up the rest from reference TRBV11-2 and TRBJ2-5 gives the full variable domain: EAGVAQSPRYKIIEKRQSVAFWCNPISGHATLYWYQQILGQGPKLLIQFQNNGVVDDSQLPKDRFSAERLKGVDSTLKIQPAKLEDSAVYLCASSLERGGWETQYFGPGTRLLVL.

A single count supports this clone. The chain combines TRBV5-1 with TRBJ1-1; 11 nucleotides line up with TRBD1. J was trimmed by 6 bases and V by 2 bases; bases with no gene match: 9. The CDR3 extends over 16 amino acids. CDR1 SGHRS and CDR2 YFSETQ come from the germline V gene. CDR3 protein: CASSFGQGASRAEAFF. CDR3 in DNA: TGCGCCAGCAGCTTTGGACAGGGGGCATCGCGTGCTGAAGCTTTCTTT.

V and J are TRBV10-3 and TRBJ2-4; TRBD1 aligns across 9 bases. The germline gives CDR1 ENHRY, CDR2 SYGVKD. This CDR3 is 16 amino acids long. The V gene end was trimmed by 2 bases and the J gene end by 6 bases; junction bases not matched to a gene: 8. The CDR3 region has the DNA TGTGCCATCAGTGAGAACAGGGGGCAAGTGGCAAACATTCAGTACTTC. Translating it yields CAISENRGQVANIQYF.

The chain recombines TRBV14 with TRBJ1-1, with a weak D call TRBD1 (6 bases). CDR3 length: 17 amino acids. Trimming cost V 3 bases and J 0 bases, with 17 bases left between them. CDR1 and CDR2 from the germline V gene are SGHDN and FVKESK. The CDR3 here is CASSQAGDTSMNTEAFF. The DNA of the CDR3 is TGTGCCAGCAGCCAGGCCGGGGACACCTCCATGAACACTGAAGCTTTCTTT.

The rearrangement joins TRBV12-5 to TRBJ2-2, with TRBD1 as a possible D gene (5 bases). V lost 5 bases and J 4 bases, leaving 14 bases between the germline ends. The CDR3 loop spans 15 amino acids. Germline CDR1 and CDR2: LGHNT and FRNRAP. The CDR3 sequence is CASGPPTGFTGELFF. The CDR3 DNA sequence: TGTGCTAGTGGTCCCCCTACAGGTTTCACCGGGGAGCTGTTTTTT.

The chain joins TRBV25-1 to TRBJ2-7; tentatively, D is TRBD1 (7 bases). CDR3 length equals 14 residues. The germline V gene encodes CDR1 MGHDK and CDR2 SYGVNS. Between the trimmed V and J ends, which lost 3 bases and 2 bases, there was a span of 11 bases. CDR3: CASSDPRGAYEQYF. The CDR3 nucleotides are TGTGCCAGCAGTGATCCCAGGGGGGCCTACGAGCAGTACTTC.

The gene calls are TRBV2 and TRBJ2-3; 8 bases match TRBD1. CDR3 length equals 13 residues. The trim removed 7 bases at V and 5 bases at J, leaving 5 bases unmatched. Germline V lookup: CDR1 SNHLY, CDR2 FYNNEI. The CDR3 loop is CASTQGAEDTQYF. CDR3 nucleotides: TGTGCCAGCACCCAGGGGGCGGAAGATACGCAGTATTTT.

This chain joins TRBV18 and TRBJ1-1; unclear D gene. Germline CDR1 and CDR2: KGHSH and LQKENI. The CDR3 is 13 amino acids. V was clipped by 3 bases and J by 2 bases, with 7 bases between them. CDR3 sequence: CASSPSGNTEAFF. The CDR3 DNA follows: TGTGCCAGCTCACCGTCCGGTAACACTGAAGCTTTCTTT.

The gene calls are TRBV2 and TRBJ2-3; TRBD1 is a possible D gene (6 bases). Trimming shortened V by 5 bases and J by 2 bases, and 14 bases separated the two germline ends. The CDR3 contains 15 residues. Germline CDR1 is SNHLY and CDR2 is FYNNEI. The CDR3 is CASSIQGKYTDTQYF. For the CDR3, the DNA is TGTGCCAGCAGTATACAGGGTAAATACACAGATACGCAGTATTTT.

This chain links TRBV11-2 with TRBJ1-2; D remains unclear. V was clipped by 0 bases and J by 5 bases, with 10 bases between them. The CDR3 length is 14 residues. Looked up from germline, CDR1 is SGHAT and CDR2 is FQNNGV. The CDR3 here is CASSLEQGGYGYTF. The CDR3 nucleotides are TGTGCCAGCAGCTTAGAACAAGGAGGGTATGGCTACACCTTC.

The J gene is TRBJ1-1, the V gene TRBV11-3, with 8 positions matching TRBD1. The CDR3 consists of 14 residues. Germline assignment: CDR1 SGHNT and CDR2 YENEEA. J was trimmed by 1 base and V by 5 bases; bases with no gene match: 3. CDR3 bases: TGTGCCAGCAGCCCAGGACAGGGGAACACTGAAGCTTTCTTT. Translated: CASSPGQGNTEAFF.

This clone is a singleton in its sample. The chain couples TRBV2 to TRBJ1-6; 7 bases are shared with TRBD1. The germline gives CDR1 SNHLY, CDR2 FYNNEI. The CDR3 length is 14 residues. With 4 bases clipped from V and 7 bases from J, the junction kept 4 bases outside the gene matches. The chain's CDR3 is CASSAGTVNSPLHF. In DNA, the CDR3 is TGTGCCAGCAGTGCCGGGACAGTCAATTCACCCCTCCACTTT.